This passage covers 14 T cell receptor beta chains from one sample sequenced in a study of Ad26.COV2.S vaccination and SARS-CoV-2 variants. TCRdb's table, derived via immunoSEQ multiplex PCR, lists solely in-frame clones and lacks some. This sample has some 300,000 clones; around 83% occur once, and the top ten carry 1.5% to 2.5%. Described treatment: 15 to 20 received Ad26.COV2.S at low or high dose, single or two shots; 5 received placebo; per-sample allocation not given. Samples analyzed were those drawn on day 63 after the first vaccine or placebo injection. The sequencing here drew on peripheral blood, taken in a trial of Ad26.COV2.S vaccine versus placebo. The origin of the receptors is a person between 18 and 59 years old who received the Ad26.COV2.S COVID-19 vaccine or a placebo.

The chain is built from TRBV19 and TRBJ1-2, with D perhaps matching TRBD1 (5 bases). Germline-derived CDR1 and CDR2 are LNHDA and SQIVND (reference sequence). The CDR3 length is 14 residues. V gave up 4 bases and J gave up 8 bases, with 17 bases separating them. The CDR3: CASSTDSLLQGYTF. The DNA of the CDR3 is TGTGCCAGTAGTACCGACAGCCTTCTTCAAGGCTACACCTTC. The entire variable domain, with the rest obtained from reference TRBV19 and TRBJ1-2, is as follows: DGGITQSPKYLFRKEGQNVTLSCEQNLNHDAMYWYRQDPGQGLRLIYYSQIVNDFQKGDIAEGYSVSREKKESFPLTVTSAQKNPTAFYLCASSTDSLLQGYTFGSGTRLTVV.

The CDR3 loop reads CASSQTTGASGYTF. The CDR3 bases are TGCGCCAGCAGCCAAACGACAGGGGCCAGTGGCTACACCTTC. The chain uses TRBV4-1 and TRBJ1-2; TRBD1 matches 8 bases. Trimming cost V 2 bases and J 7 bases; bases outside gene matches: 6. Germline lookup yields CDR1 MGHRA and CDR2 YSYEKL. This CDR3 region has 14 residues.

The chain employs TRBV5-6 and TRBJ1-2, with 7 bases fitting TRBD1. The CDR3 spans 13 residues. V lost 4 bases to trimming and J lost 5 bases; unmatched junction nucleotides: 5. Germline-derived CDR1 and CDR2 are SGHDT and YYEEEE. The CDR3 DNA is TGTGCCAGCAGCCCGGGACAGTCTTATGGCTACACCTTC. Amino acid sequence: CASSPGQSYGYTF. Supplemented by reference TRBV5-6 and TRBJ1-2, the full variable domain reads DAGVTQSPTHLIKTRGQQVTLRCSPKSGHDTVSWYQQALGQGPQFIFQYYEEEERQRGNFPDRFSGHQFPNYSSELNVNALLLGDSALYLCASSPGQSYGYTFGSGTRLTVV.

This sequence joins TRBV15 and TRBJ2-1, with TRBD2 matching over 9 bases. Germline CDR1 reads LNHNV; CDR2 reads YYDKDF (reference sequence). Trimming removed 0 bases from V and 1 base from J; junction bases left unmatched: 4. There are 17 residues in the CDR3. CDR3 loop: CATSREGRGGSYNEQFF. The CDR3, as DNA: TGTGCCACCAGCAGAGAAGGGCGGGGGGGTTCCTACAATGAGCAGTTCTTC.

The chain uses TRBV2 and TRBJ2-5, with 11 bases identical to TRBD2. The CDR3 totals 15 residues. Germline lookup yields CDR1 SNHLY and CDR2 FYNNEI. V dropped 6 bases and J dropped 5; count of bases not matched to a gene: 8. The CDR3 DNA sequence: TGTGCCAGCAGCCTTAGCGGGGGGGCCCAGGAGACCCAGTACTTC. It translates to CASSLSGGAQETQYF.

The rearrangement joins TRBV14 to TRBJ1-6; a possible D gene is TRBD1 (6 bases). The germline gives CDR1 SGHDN, CDR2 FVKESK. The CDR3 loop spans 14 amino acids. Between the trimmed V and J ends, which lost 1 base and 10 bases, there was a span of 11 bases. CDR3 nucleotides: TGTGCCAGCAGCCAAGGGTGGGGGGGCTCACCCCTCCACTTT. It codes for CASSQGWGGSPLHF.

This chain uses TRBV12-2 with TRBJ1-1. TRBV12-2 is noted as a pseudogene. The CDR3 loop spans 22 amino acids. The CDR3 protein is CASRMGPSPIPPIQLQGSEAFF. For the CDR3, the DNA is TGTGCAAGTCGCATGGGCCCTTCTCCCATCCCCCCCATACAACTCCAAGGGAGTGAAGCTTTCTTT.

The chain has TRBV9 and TRBJ2-2; D is perhaps TRBD1 (6 bases). CDR3 length: 18 amino acids. From germline, CDR1 is SGDLS and CDR2 YYNGEE. V dropped 0 bases and J dropped 1 base, with 16 bases sitting between them. CDR3 nucleotides: TGTGCCAGCAGCGTAGATCTGGGGGCAGGGCTGAACACCGGGGAGCTGTTTTTT. Its translation is CASSVDLGAGLNTGELFF.

J is TRBJ2-1 and V is TRBV5-6, with a weak D call TRBD1 (6 bases). V was cut by 4 bases and J by 7 bases, with 15 bases left in between. The CDR3 is 14 residues long. CDR1 is SGHDT, CDR2 YYEEEE, per germline. CDR3 loop: CASSGSGHSNEQFF. The DNA for the CDR3 is TGTGCCAGCAGCGGGTCGGGACACTCTAATGAGCAGTTCTTC.

The gene calls are TRBV28 and TRBJ2-2, with TRBD1 identical over 7 bases. CDR1 and CDR2 from the germline V gene are MDHEN and SYDVKM. The CDR3 consists of 15 residues. The ends lost 5 bases at V and 5 bases at J; junction bases unmatched: 8. This chain's CDR3 is CASSPSTGVTGELFF. CDR3 in DNA: TGTGCCAGCAGTCCAAGTACAGGGGTAACCGGGGAGCTGTTTTTT.

The chain combines TRBV30 with TRBJ1-2; perhaps TRBD1 as D (6 bases). Germline CDR1 GTSNPN, CDR2 SVGIG (reference sequence). V lost 0 bases, J lost 4 bases, and 9 bases lay in between. The CDR3 totals 13 residues. This CDR3 reads CAWSVGGAYGYTF. CDR3 nucleotide sequence: TGTGCCTGGAGTGTTGGGGGGGCCTATGGCTACACCTTC.

The chain links TRBV19 to TRBJ1-1; D is uncertain. Trimming took 2 bases from V and 5 from J, leaving 9 bases between them. CDR3 length equals 13 residues. Germline CDR1 is LNHDA and CDR2 is SQIVND (reference sequence). The CDR3 region is CASSIQDGTEAFF. The CDR3, as DNA: TGTGCCAGTAGTATACAGGATGGGACTGAAGCTTTCTTT.

V usage is TRBV14 and J usage is TRBJ2-1, with D unclear. V was trimmed by 4 bases and J by 10 bases, leaving 14 bases between them. Germline values: CDR1 SGHDN, CDR2 FVKESK. The CDR3 covers 13 residues. CDR3 in amino acids: CASSPRSSWEQFF. For the CDR3, the DNA is TGTGCCAGCAGCCCGAGGTCGTCTTGGGAGCAGTTCTTC.

The chain couples TRBV6-5 to TRBJ1-1, with TRBD1 identical over 7 bases. Germline CDR1 reads MNHEY; CDR2 reads SVGAGI. V was clipped by 8 bases and J by 2 bases; unmatched bases: 5. The CDR3 has 13 residues. CDR3 amino acids: CASGGTVNTEAFF. The CDR3 region has the DNA TGTGCCAGCGGCGGGACAGTTAACACTGAAGCTTTCTTT.